The following is a TCR beta chain sequence with its context. The sample comes from a study of blood T cell repertoires in COVID-19. Study details: COVID-19 samples from acute and convalescent phases originated in the United States, Italy and Spain. Nucleic acid was either cDNA or gDNA, and it came from T cells, B-cell-depleted T cells, or PBMCs.

Per the authors' pipeline: Estimation of nucleated cell counts relied on the amplification of reference gene primers. Repertoires were generated with immunoSEQ multiplex PCR, while TCRdb's copy carries only in-frame clones and drops some. V, J and clone size derive from that table, while D and trimming were established from the DNA sequence. The table records 75,000 to 95,000 clones, 87% of them present only once. The sequence derives from a man aged 55 to 70 with acute or convalescent COVID-19. The material sequenced was peripheral blood.

For the CDR3, the DNA is TGTGCCAGCAGTTCCCCCGGGACAGGGACGACTGAAGCTTTCTTT. Protein product: CASSSPGTGTTEAFF. J is TRBJ1-1 and V is TRBV27; 9 bases map to TRBD1. The CDR3 runs to 15 residues. Per the germline V gene, CDR1 is MNHEY and CDR2 is SMNVEV (reference sequence). V lost 4 bases, J lost 5 bases, and 8 bases stayed unmatched.